Listed below are T cell receptor beta chains from one sample, sequenced in a study of Graves' ophthalmopathy and Graves' hyperthyroidism. Each CDR3 protein is one row after TCRdb ran MiXCR on the multiplex PCR reads. The sample includes roughly 220,000 distinct CDR3 sequences, around 50% seen only once; the top ten take less than 60%. The sequenced material came from peripheral blood. These receptors originate from an adult man with Graves' ophthalmopathy. The CDR3 runs from the conserved cysteine through the conserved F or W. A D gene is named only where the DNA matches it firmly. Rows may omit the clone size; those that give it use once, few, many or a size class.

j_call	v_call	clone_size	d_call	cdr3_nt	cdr3_aa
TRBJ1-1	TRBV7-9	few	-	TGTGCCAGCAGCTTAGAGGGCAGAAATGAAGCTTTCTTT	CASSLEGRNEAFF
TRBJ1-4	TRBV25-1	-	TRBD1	TGTGCCAGCAGTGGCCAAGGGGGCAGGGGTGAAAAACTGTTTTTT	CASSGQGGRGEKLFF
TRBJ2-7	TRBV4-2	-	TRBD1	TGTGCCAGCAGCCCCGACAGGGGAAGCAACGAGCAGTACTTC	CASSPDRGSNEQYF
TRBJ1-2	TRBV14	few	-	TGTGCCAGCAGCGCGTCTAACTATGGCTACACCTTC	CASSASNYGYTF
TRBJ1-2	TRBV5-1	few	-	TGCGCCAGCAGCTTTGATGTTGGAGGGGAATATGGCTACACCTTC	CASSFDVGGEYGYTF
TRBJ1-5	TRBV2	-	-	TGTGCCAGCAGCTTACCTCAGGGCCACAATCAGCCCCAGCATTTT	CASSLPQGHNQPQHF
TRBJ1-4	TRBV7-2	-	-	TGTGCCAGCAGATTAGGTCAGAATAATGAAAAACTGTTTTTT	CASRLGQNNEKLFF
TRBJ1-1	TRBV5-6	-	-	TGTGCCAGCAGCTTGGGGGTAGGGATCACTGAAGCTTTCTTT	CASSLGVGITEAFF
TRBJ1-5	TRBV12-3/TRBV12-4	few	-	TGTGCCAGCAGTTTTGGGGGGACGCCCCAGCATTTT	CASSFGGTPQHF
TRBJ2-7	TRBV27	few	-	TGTGCCAGCAGCCGGACAGTGGTAACAGCCTACGAGCAGTACTTC	CASSRTVVTAYEQYF